The source of this TCR beta chain is a study of blood T cell repertoires in COVID-19. Whole-study context: Spain, Italy and the United States supplied samples that represented acute and convalescent COVID-19.

The method was immunoSEQ multiplex PCR; TCRdb's version includes in-frame clones alone and lacks a portion of them. This sample carries 250,000 to 350,000 clones, 70% to 90% of them seen once, and the ten largest clones take around 1%. The V gene's germline CDR1 is GTSNPN and CDR2 SVGIG (reference sequence). CDR3 length equals 16 residues. Trimming removed 5 bases from V and 2 bases from J, with 16 bases in between. The cohort comprised adults aged about 18 to 100 years residing in about two dozen US areas. Assignments of participants to cohorts depended upon their own reported clinical history. V usage is TRBV30 and J usage is TRBJ2-6; D might be TRBD1 (6 bases). The receptor comes from a woman aged 30 to 39 who had recovered from COVID-19. What was sequenced was PBMCs or T cells enriched from blood (not recorded which). The CDR3 is CAWCGQNPAGANVLTF. The CDR3 DNA reads as TGTGCCTGGTGTGGACAGAACCCGGCTGGGGCCAACGTCCTGACTTTC.